The 18 T cell receptor beta chains in this list originate from one sample, sequenced in a study of T cells after yellow fever vaccination. Via MiXCR, TCRdb re-called the 5' RACE reads, giving one row per CDR3 protein. The sample consists of around 590,000 distinct CDR3 sequences, 10% to 15% of them appearing once. Material: PBMCs, obtained on the day of the yellow fever booster vaccination. These receptors were collected from a man aged 25 to 45 who received the YFV17D yellow fever vaccine.

The chain couples TRBV27 to TRBJ2-7; possible D gene TRBD1, 5 bases. Trimming removed 5 bases at V and 0 bases at J, with 14 bases between. This CDR3 has 15 residues. Germline V gene data show CDR1 as MNHEY and CDR2 as SMNVEV (reference sequence). Here the CDR3 DNA reads TGTGCCAGCAGTCCCGACAGAACCAGCTCCTACGAGCAGTACTTC. The encoded protein is CASSPDRTSSYEQYF.

The table lists this clonotype with many counts. CDR3 nucleotide sequence: TGCGCCAGCAGCGGTTCTAGCGGGAGGGAGACCCAGTACTTC. Its translation is CASSGSSGRETQYF. V and J are TRBV5-1 and TRBJ2-5, with TRBD2 matching over 11 bases. Germline CDR1 is SGHRS and CDR2 is YFSETQ. V dropped 4 bases and J dropped 5; count of bases not matched to a gene: 4. The CDR3 runs to 14 residues.

This clonotype was picked up many times. The chain joins TRBV7-9 to TRBJ2-3; D is uncertain. V was pared by 6 bases and J by 0 bases, with 7 bases between. The CDR3 runs 13 residues. In germline, CDR1 is SEHNR, CDR2 FQNEAQ (reference sequence). CDR3 protein: CASSTQSTDTQYF. The CDR3 nucleotides are TGTGCCAGCAGTACCCAGAGCACAGATACGCAGTATTTT.

In the case of this clonotype: In this CDR3 the conserved last residue, phenylalanine or tryptophan, is missing, so a read error is likely. The V gene is TRBV7-2, the J gene TRBJ1-5; D gene unclear. Between the trimmed V and J ends, which lost 3 bases and 3 bases, there was a span of 6 bases. There are 13 residues in the CDR3. Germline V gene lookup returns CDR1 SGHTA and CDR2 FQGNSA. CDR3 sequence (DNA): TGTGCCAGCAGCTTTAATGACAATCAGCCCCAGCATTCT. Protein sequence: CASSFNDNQPQHS.

The chain uses TRBV7-2 and TRBJ1-2; D ambiguous. Germline CDR1 SGHTA, CDR2 FQGNSA. The ends were cut back, 4 bases at V and 11 bases at J, with 11 bases in the middle. The CDR3 is 11 residues long. The CDR3 DNA reads TGTGCCAGCAGCTACTTAGGAGGGTACACCTTC. Translated, it gives CASSYLGGYTF. The variable domain in full, with the rest retrieved from reference TRBV7-2 and TRBJ1-2, is GAGVSQSPSNKVTEKGKDVELRCDPISGHTALYWYRQSLGQGLEFLIYFQGNSAPDKSGLPSDRFSAERTGGSVSTLTIQRTQQEDSAVYLCASSYLGGYTFGSGTRLTVV.

The J gene is TRBJ1-1, the V gene TRBV15; 7 bases match TRBD1. The germline gives CDR1 LNHNV, CDR2 YYDKDF (reference sequence). The CDR3 is 14 residues long. V lost 5 bases, J lost 7 bases, and 10 bases stayed unmatched. CDR3 loop: CATSGIFDRDEAFF. For the CDR3, the DNA is TGTGCCACCAGCGGGATCTTCGACAGGGATGAAGCTTTCTTT.

This clonotype was seen only a few times. The CDR3 DNA is TGCGCCAGCAGCTTGGCCCCAGGATTCACAGATACGCAGTATTTT. Translation gives CASSLAPGFTDTQYF. The chain carries TRBV5-1 and TRBJ2-3; D remains unclear. Germline values: CDR1 SGHRS, CDR2 YFSETQ. CDR3 length: 15 amino acids. Trimming left V 0 bases short and J 2 bases short, with 10 bases between.

This clonotype came up a few times. This rearrangement joins TRBV10-3 to TRBJ2-7; TRBD1 matches 8 bases. The V and J ends lost 4 bases and 5 bases, in that order; junction bases with no gene match: 10. Germline V gene sequence: CDR1 ENHRY, CDR2 SYGVKD. The CDR3 has 15 residues. The DNA of the CDR3 is TGTGCCATCAGTGTCCGCAGGGGGCCTCAGGACGAGCAGTACTTC. Translated, it gives CAISVRRGPQDEQYF.

This clonotype was counted a few times. V gene TRBV27 combines with J gene TRBJ2-1; 10 bases fit TRBD2. After removal of 3 bases from V and 4 bases from J, the junction contained 15 bases not matched to a gene. Looked up from germline, CDR1 is MNHEY and CDR2 is SMNVEV (reference sequence). The CDR3 loop spans 19 amino acids. The CDR3 DNA follows: TGTGCCAGCAGTTTGTTATCTAGCGGGAGACCACAGATATACAATGAGCAGTTCTTC. It is translated as CASSLLSSGRPQIYNEQFF.

This chain connects TRBV24-1 to TRBJ2-3; no definite D call. The germline gives CDR1 KGHDR, CDR2 SFDVKD. The length of the CDR3 is 14 residues. CDR3 sequence (DNA): TGTGCATCCGCTCCAGCAGCGAGCACAGATACGCAGTATTTT. Translating gives CASAPAASTDTQYF.

This clonotype has at least ten counts. The chain is built from TRBV2 and TRBJ2-3; TRBD1 agrees at 9 bases. CDR1 is SNHLY and CDR2 is FYNNEI in the germline V gene. V gave up 6 bases and J gave up 3 bases; unmatched junction bases: 13. The length of the CDR3 is 17 residues. The CDR3 region has the DNA TGTGCCAGCAGCACGTTCGGAGGGGACAGGGAAACAGATACGCAGTATTTT. Translated, it gives CASSTFGGDRETDTQYF.

The chain is built from TRBV9 and TRBJ2-5; perhaps TRBD2 as D (6 bases). This CDR3 is 19 amino acids long. V was cut by 0 bases and J by 1 base, with 22 bases left in between. CDR1 and CDR2 from the germline V gene are SGDLS and YYNGEE. The CDR3 nucleotides read TGTGCCAGCAGCGTAGCTCCGCGCTCGGGGGTCCTCCCCCAAGAGACCCAGTACTTC. Residues: CASSVAPRSGVLPQETQYF.

Ten or more counts support this clonotype. The chain employs TRBV5-1 and TRBJ2-2; 7 bases agree with TRBD2. The trim removed 4 bases at V and 3 bases at J, leaving 12 bases unmatched. This CDR3 contains 17 residues. Germline lookup yields CDR1 SGHRS and CDR2 YFSETQ. The CDR3 loop reads CASSPRPSGSDTGELFF. In DNA, the CDR3 is TGCGCCAGCAGCCCGAGGCCTAGCGGATCCGACACCGGGGAGCTGTTTTTT.

This clonotype has more than one count but fewer than ten. The rearrangement joins TRBV20-1 to TRBJ2-5, with 10 bases aligning to TRBD2. The CDR3 is 15 residues long. Germline V gene sequence: CDR1 DFQATT, CDR2 SNEGSKA (reference sequence). The V and J ends lost 5 bases and 2 bases, in that order; junction bases with no gene match: 8. This CDR3 is CSADLAGGRQETQYF. CDR3 nucleotides: TGCAGTGCTGACTTAGCGGGAGGACGGCAAGAGACCCAGTACTTC.

On this clonotype itself: This sequence may be a read error, since a much larger clone differs from it by one base. The genes are TRBV4-1 and TRBJ2-1; D is possibly TRBD2 (6 bases). The CDR3 runs 14 residues. Germline V gene data show CDR1 as MGHRA and CDR2 as YSYEKL. Between the trimmed V and J ends, which lost 4 bases and 7 bases, there was a span of 14 bases. The CDR3 region has the DNA TGCGCCAGCAGCCCGTGGTGGGGGGAGAATGAGCAGTTCTTC. Protein product: CASSPWWGENEQFF.

This clonotype was detected only a few times. The chain combines TRBV12-3 or TRBV12-4 with TRBJ2-7, with 8 bases fitting TRBD2. The CDR3 totals 12 residues. After removal of 7 bases from V and 5 bases from J, the junction contained 4 bases not matched to a gene. This CDR3 is CASTAGENEQYF. The CDR3 DNA reads TGTGCCAGCACAGCGGGAGAGAACGAGCAGTACTTC.

The chain employs TRBV6-2 or TRBV6-3 and TRBJ1-4; D is unresolved. The CDR3 has 12 residues. Trimming cost V 6 bases and J 8 bases, with 10 bases left between them. Per the germline V gene, CDR1 is MNHEY and CDR2 is SVGEGT. The CDR3 sequence: CASRNPGEKLFF. CDR3 DNA sequence: TGTGCCAGCAGAAATCCGGGGGAAAAACTGTTTTTT.

In this sample, this clonotype turned up many times. This sequence joins TRBV6-5 and TRBJ2-3, with TRBD2 identical over 9 bases. This CDR3 comprises 17 residues. Germline CDR1 reads MNHEY; CDR2 reads SVGAGI. The J segment lost 0 bases and the V segment lost 2 bases, leaving 6 bases of the junction unmatched. The CDR3, as DNA: TGTGCCAGCAGTTACCCTGGACTAGCGCCGAGCACAGATACGCAGTATTTT. Translating it yields CASSYPGLAPSTDTQYF.